Listed here are 15 T cell receptor beta chains from one sample, sequenced in a study of identical twins. TCRdb reprocessed the 5' RACE reads with MiXCR, giving one entry per CDR3 protein. The sample lists approximately 670,000 distinct CDR3 sequences; around 6% were seen once. The material sequenced was naive T cells sorted from blood. All receptors derive from a man aged 18 to 35 in good health.

There are many counts of this clonotype. V is TRBV28 and J is TRBJ1-6; 9 nucleotides match TRBD1. Per germline, CDR1 MDHEN and CDR2 SYDVKM. V dropped 4 bases and J dropped 10; count of bases not matched to a gene: 14. The CDR3 is 17 residues long. CDR3 in DNA: TGTGCCAGCAGTTCTTTAACCCTGTCGGACAGGGGATCACCCCTCCACTTT. This encodes CASSSLTLSDRGSPLHF.

This clonotype appeared many times. J is TRBJ2-2 and V is TRBV29-1, with D unclear. Trimming shortened V by 4 bases and J by 6 bases, and 12 bases separated the two germline ends. Germline V gene data show CDR1 as SQVTM and CDR2 as ANQGSEA. This CDR3 spans 13 amino acids. DNA for the CDR3: TGCAGCGTTGTGGCAGTTAGTTCCGGGGAGCTGTTTTTT. This codes for CSVVAVSSGELFF.

This chain connects TRBV4-3 to TRBJ2-5; D perhaps matches TRBD2 (5 bases). CDR1 is LGHNA, CDR2 YSLEER, per germline. This CDR3 spans 12 amino acids. V was shortened by 0 bases and J by 13 bases, with 12 bases between the two germline ends. The CDR3 here is CASSQDLRELYF. CDR3 in DNA: TGCGCCAGCAGCCAAGATCTTAGGGAGTTGTACTTC.

In this sample, this clonotype turned up many times. The CDR3 here is CATTLAGGLYEQYF. The CDR3 nucleotides are TGTGCCACGACACTAGCGGGAGGGCTATACGAGCAGTACTTC. The V gene is TRBV12-3 or TRBV12-4, the J gene TRBJ2-7, with 13 nucleotides matching TRBD2. With 10 bases clipped from V and 4 bases from J, the junction kept 7 bases outside the gene matches. This CDR3 comprises 14 residues.

This clonotype has more than one count but fewer than ten. J is TRBJ1-2 and V is TRBV18, with D perhaps matching TRBD1 (6 bases). CDR1 is KGHSH, CDR2 LQKENI, per germline. The CDR3 loop spans 13 amino acids. Trimming took 9 bases from V and 8 from J, leaving 19 bases between them. CDR3: CASHPGTTDGYTF. CDR3 DNA sequence: TGTGCCAGTCATCCCGGGACAACTGACGGCTACACCTTC.

This chain links TRBV15 with TRBJ1-1; D possibly corresponds to TRBD1 (6 bases). Trimming pared 5 bases from V and 4 bases from J, leaving 11 bases between. The germline V gene has CDR1 LNHNV and CDR2 YYDKDF (reference sequence). This CDR3 comprises 13 residues. For the CDR3, the DNA is TGTGCCACCAGCGGAACAGGGTTCACTGAAGCTTTCTTT. This sequence encodes CATSGTGFTEAFF.

This clonotype was seen repeatedly, ten times or more. V is TRBV20-1 and J is TRBJ2-7, with 12 positions matching TRBD2. This CDR3 is 12 amino acids long. Germline lookup yields CDR1 DFQATT and CDR2 SNEGSKA (reference sequence). Trimming removed 5 bases from V and 9 bases from J; junction bases left unmatched: 5. The CDR3 reads CSASGTSGWQYV. Here the CDR3 DNA reads TGCAGTGCTTCCGGGACTAGCGGGTGGCAGTACGTC.

This clonotype was counted ten times or more. The gene calls are TRBV9 and TRBJ2-1; 10 nucleotides match TRBD2. Trimming cost V 0 bases and J 7 bases; bases outside gene matches: 4. Germline loops: CDR1 SGDLS, CDR2 YYNGEE. The CDR3 is made up of 15 amino acids. The CDR3 region is CASSVASGRTNEQFF. In nucleotides, the CDR3 is TGTGCCAGCAGCGTAGCTAGCGGGAGAACGAATGAGCAGTTCTTC.

Only a few counts were recorded for this clonotype. The chain recombines TRBV30 with TRBJ2-2, with D unresolved. The CDR3 extends over 14 amino acids. Germline V gives CDR1 GTSNPN, CDR2 SVGIG (reference sequence). V lost 4 bases, J lost 0 bases, and 9 bases lay in between. Here the CDR3 DNA reads TGTGCCTGGACGGCGACCCCGAACACCGGGGAGCTGTTTTTT. It yields the protein CAWTATPNTGELFF.

This clonotype has a count of ten or more. DNA of the CDR3: TGCAGTGCTAGAGAGGAGGGGCAGTTCTTC. This translates into CSAREEGQFF. This chain joins TRBV20-1 and TRBJ2-1; perhaps TRBD2 as D (6 bases). Germline-derived CDR1 and CDR2 are DFQATT and SNEGSKA (reference sequence). V gave up 0 bases and J gave up 12 bases, with 6 bases separating them. The length of the CDR3 is 10 residues.

The chain combines TRBV19 with TRBJ2-1; TRBD1 or TRBD2 may be the D gene (5 bases each). Germline loops: CDR1 LNHDA, CDR2 SQIVND (reference sequence). The CDR3 is 12 residues long. The germline V and J ends were trimmed by 5 bases and 15 bases, with 17 bases remaining between them. The CDR3 here is CASSQSGTTPFF. CDR3 nucleotide sequence: TGTGCCAGTAGTCAGTCCGGGACCACTCCGTTCTTC. Together with reference TRBV19 and TRBJ2-1, the CDR3 gives the full variable domain: DGGITQSPKYLFRKEGQNVTLSCEQNLNHDAMYWYRQDPGQGLRLIYYSQIVNDFQKGDIAEGYSVSREKKESFPLTVTSAQKNPTAFYLCASSQSGTTPFFGPGTRLTVL.

This clonotype was recorded at least ten times. The chain combines TRBV20-1 with TRBJ2-1; the D is unclear. The germline V and J ends were trimmed by 0 bases and 8 bases, with 11 bases remaining between them. The CDR3 sequence is 13 residues long. CDR1 DFQATT and CDR2 SNEGSKA come from the germline V gene (reference sequence). The CDR3 DNA reads TGCAGTGCTAGAGATGGGCTAGTCCATGAGCAGTTCTTC. Translating gives CSARDGLVHEQFF.

This clonotype came up once. A much larger clonotype is one base distant, so this may be a read error. Since no conserved phenylalanine or tryptophan closes the CDR3, a read error is the likely cause. The chain links TRBV9 to TRBJ2-1; 7 nucleotides align to TRBD2. V trimming: 0 bases; J trimming: 2 bases; junction bases outside the gene matches: 2. The CDR3 has 15 amino acids. Germline V gene sequence: CDR1 SGDLS, CDR2 YYNGEE. The CDR3 is CASSVGTRTYNEQFS. The DNA for the CDR3 is TGTGCCAGCAGCGTAGGGACTAGGACCTACAATGAGCAGTTCTCC.

This clonotype has a count of ten or more. This chain joins TRBV6-1 and TRBJ1-5; D might be TRBD1 (5 bases). Trimming left V 5 bases short and J 7 bases short, with 12 bases between. The germline gives CDR1 MNHNS, CDR2 SASEGT. The CDR3 covers 13 residues. The CDR3 DNA is TGTGCCAGCAGTCAGGGAGCGCGGCAGCCCCAGCATTTT. Translation: CASSQGARQPQHF.

V and J are TRBV25-1 and TRBJ2-7; possible D gene TRBD1, 5 bases. There are 15 residues in the CDR3. The germline V gene encodes CDR1 MGHDK and CDR2 SYGVNS. This chain's CDR3 is CASSEGQGINYGQYV. Written as DNA, the CDR3 is TGTGCCAGCAGTGAAGGTCAGGGAATTAATTACGGGCAGTACGTC.